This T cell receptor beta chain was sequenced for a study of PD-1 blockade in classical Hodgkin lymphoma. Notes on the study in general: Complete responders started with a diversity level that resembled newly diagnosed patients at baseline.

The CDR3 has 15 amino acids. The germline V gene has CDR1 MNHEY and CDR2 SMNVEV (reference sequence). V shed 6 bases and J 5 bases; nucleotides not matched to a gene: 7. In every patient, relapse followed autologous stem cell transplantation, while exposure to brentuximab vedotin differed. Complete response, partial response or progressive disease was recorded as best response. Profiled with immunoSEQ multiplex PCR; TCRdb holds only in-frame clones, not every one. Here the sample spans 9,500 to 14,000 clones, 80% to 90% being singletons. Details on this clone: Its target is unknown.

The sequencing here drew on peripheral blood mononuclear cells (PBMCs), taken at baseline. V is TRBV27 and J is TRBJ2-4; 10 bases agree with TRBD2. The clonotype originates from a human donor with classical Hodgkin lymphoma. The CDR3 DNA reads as TGTGCCAGCAGACCCAGCCTAGCGGGGGAAAACATTCAGTACTTC. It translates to CASRPSLAGENIQYF.